Each of the 20 T cell receptor beta chains below was sequenced from the same sample in a study of blood T cells in healthy people across ages. Then a second PCR, running about 7 to 11 cycles, was carried out with a sample-barcoded 5' primer and a J-beta primer mix. TCRdb called the 5' RACE reads again in MiXCR, with one record for every CDR3 protein. Of fewer than 700,000 distinct CDR3 sequences listed, around two fifths are singletons. The sample was blood. These TCRs come from a man older than 75 in good health.

The chain is built from TRBV10-1 and TRBJ2-7, with 12 bases fitting TRBD2. CDR3 length equals 18 residues. V was clipped by 6 bases and J by 1 base; unmatched bases: 13. CDR1 is WNHNN and CDR2 is SYGVQD in the germline V gene (reference sequence). The CDR3 here is CASSEGLAGSRGSYEQYF. DNA for the CDR3: TGCGCCAGCAGCGAAGGACTAGCGGGATCGAGAGGGTCCTACGAGCAGTACTTC.

This chain connects TRBV7-9 to TRBJ2-7; TRBD1 matches 8 bases. The CDR3 consists of 16 residues. V lost 0 bases to trimming and J lost 0 bases; unmatched junction nucleotides: 4. Germline V CDR1 and CDR2: SEHNR, FQNEAQ (reference sequence). The chain's CDR3 is CASSLAGQGGSYEQYF. For the CDR3, the DNA is TGTGCCAGCAGCTTAGCAGGACAGGGAGGCTCCTACGAGCAGTACTTC.

This clonotype was picked up many times. This rearrangement joins TRBV4-1 to TRBJ2-1, with 7 bases lining up with TRBD1. The CDR3 length is 15 residues. The V and J ends lost 4 bases and 9 bases, in that order; junction bases with no gene match: 12. Per germline, CDR1 MGHRA and CDR2 YSYEKL. CDR3 sequence reads: CASSLQTGLRGEQFF. CDR3 nucleotide sequence: TGCGCCAGCAGCCTCCAGACAGGGTTGCGTGGTGAGCAGTTCTTC.

The chain carries TRBV10-2 and TRBJ2-5; the D gene is possibly TRBD1 (6 bases). Germline CDR1 reads WSHSY; CDR2 reads SAAADI. V was pared by 7 bases and J by 5 bases, with 11 bases between. This CDR3 spans 12 amino acids. CDR3 in amino acids: CASTQGRETQYF. The DNA of the CDR3 is TGCGCCAGCACCCAGGGGCGGGAGACCCAGTACTTC.

Note on this clonotype: Its ends do not fully match the called genes, so a read error is possible. J is TRBJ2-5 and V is TRBV7-9, with D tentatively TRBD1 or TRBD2 (5 bases each). The germline CDR1 and CDR2 sequences are SEHNR and FQNEAQ (reference sequence). This CDR3 has 15 residues. CDR3 region: CTSSSTGVAQETQYF. The CDR3 nucleotides are TGTACCAGCAGCTCAACAGGAGTAGCGCAAGAGACCCAGTACTTC.

The chain recombines TRBV20-1 with TRBJ2-5; 9 nucleotides align to TRBD2. Losses at the gene ends were 3 bases for V and 5 bases for J; bases not matched to a gene: 10. This CDR3 contains 15 residues. The germline gives CDR1 DFQATT, CDR2 SNEGSKA (reference sequence). The CDR3 nucleotides are TGCAGTGCTAGCCTGAGCGGGGGGCCCGCGGAGACCCAGTACTTC. Translation gives CSASLSGGPAETQYF.

The genes are TRBV6-1 and TRBJ2-7; D might be TRBD1 or TRBD2, each matching 6 bases. The CDR3 consists of 14 residues. Germline-derived CDR1 and CDR2 are MNHNS and SASEGT. V was clipped by 6 bases and J by 6 bases, with 18 bases between them. The DNA of the CDR3 is TGTGCCAGCAGAAGTACAGGGCAGGGAGGCGAGCAGTACTTC. Encoded protein: CASRSTGQGGEQYF.

This clonotype was counted between two and nine times. This rearrangement joins TRBV12-3 or TRBV12-4 to TRBJ2-7, with TRBD1 matching 7 bases. V trimming: 6 bases; J trimming: 1 base; junction bases outside the gene matches: 6. The CDR3 contains 14 residues. CDR3 sequence reads: CASRKGQLSYEQYF. CDR3 DNA sequence: TGTGCCAGCAGGAAGGGACAGCTTTCCTACGAGCAGTACTTC.

This clonotype was detected only a few times. The chain uses TRBV25-1 and TRBJ2-7; no reliable D call. The V end was cut by 1 base, the J end by 6 bases, with 7 bases between. Germline CDR1 MGHDK, CDR2 SYGVNS. The CDR3 is 12 residues long. The CDR3, as DNA: TGTGCCAGCAGTGAATCCCTTCCCGAGCAGTACTTC. This sequence encodes CASSESLPEQYF.

The rearrangement links TRBV7-6 to TRBJ2-3, with 7 bases that match TRBD1. J lost 4 bases, V lost 3 bases, and 4 bases had no gene match. Germline V gives CDR1 SGHVS, CDR2 FNYEAQ. This CDR3 comprises 14 residues. The CDR3 nucleotides are TGTGCCAGCAGCTTCAGGGGGAAGTCAGATACGCAGTATTTT. It yields the protein CASSFRGKSDTQYF.

This chain connects TRBV4-1 to TRBJ2-1; tentatively, D is TRBD1 (6 bases). Between the trimmed V and J ends, which lost 0 bases and 13 bases, there was a span of 19 bases. Germline V lookup: CDR1 MGHRA, CDR2 YSYEKL. The CDR3 length is 15 residues. This CDR3 is CASSQDHGGQETQFF. The CDR3 DNA sequence: TGCGCCAGCAGCCAAGATCATGGGGGACAAGAGACCCAGTTCTTC.

The rearrangement uses TRBV5-1 and TRBJ2-7; D possibly corresponds to TRBD1 (6 bases). This CDR3 has 13 amino acids. Between the trimmed V and J ends, which lost 4 bases and 8 bases, there was a span of 16 bases. Germline V gives CDR1 SGHRS, CDR2 YFSETQ. This CDR3 reads CASSIPGDGKQYF. The CDR3 nucleotides are TGCGCCAGCAGCATCCCAGGGGACGGCAAGCAGTACTTC.

A few counts support this clonotype. The chain couples TRBV6-2 or TRBV6-3 to TRBJ2-1, with 9 bases lining up with TRBD2. Germline assignment: CDR1 MNHEY and CDR2 SVGEGT. CDR3 length: 16 residues. With V trimmed by 6 bases and J by 2 bases, 8 bases remained unmatched. The CDR3 sequence is CASSPRLAVAYNEQFF. The CDR3, as DNA: TGTGCCAGCAGCCCACGACTAGCGGTTGCCTACAATGAGCAGTTCTTC.

The J gene is TRBJ2-3, the V gene TRBV27; D is undetermined. Germline CDR1 is MNHEY and CDR2 is SMNVEV (reference sequence). The V end was cut by 5 bases, the J end by 2 bases, with 8 bases between. The CDR3 loop spans 13 amino acids. CDR3 sequence reads: CASSGWDTDTQYF. The CDR3 coding sequence is TGTGCCAGCAGTGGCTGGGACACAGATACGCAGTATTTT.

This clonotype was seen just once. This rearrangement joins TRBV27 to TRBJ2-2; perhaps D is TRBD1 or TRBD2 (7 bases each). The CDR3 contains 16 residues. Germline lookup yields CDR1 MNHEY and CDR2 SMNVEV (reference sequence). V was shortened by 0 bases and J by 5 bases, with 13 bases between the two germline ends. The CDR3, as DNA: TGTGCCAGCAGTTTATCAAGGGGGCGGGGGACCGGGGAGCTGTTTTTT. It yields the protein CASSLSRGRGTGELFF.

There are many counts of this clonotype. The chain carries TRBV6-2 or TRBV6-3 and TRBJ2-6; 8 nucleotides agree with TRBD1. Germline values: CDR1 MNHEY, CDR2 SVGEGT. The CDR3 is 16 amino acids. V was pared by 0 bases and J by 2 bases, with 0 bases of the junction left unmatched. CDR3 sequence (DNA): TGTGCCAGCAGTTACTCGGACAGGGCTGGGGCCAACGTCCTGACTTTC. It is translated as CASSYSDRAGANVLTF.

This clonotype was detected many times. The V and J genes are TRBV7-2 and TRBJ2-7; D not certain. From germline, CDR1 is SGHTA and CDR2 FQGNSA. This CDR3 has 14 residues. Trimming cost V 3 bases and J 5 bases, with 14 bases left between them. The CDR3 DNA follows: TGTGCCAGCAGCTTTTCCAGGCGAAGTCACGAGCAGTACTTC. It translates to CASSFSRRSHEQYF.

This clonotype was picked up a small number of times. This rearrangement joins TRBV7-2 to TRBJ2-7; D could derive from TRBD1 or TRBD2 (5 bases each). Trimming took off 4 bases at V and 2 bases at J, with 12 bases between the two ends. The germline V gene has CDR1 SGHTA and CDR2 FQGNSA. The CDR3 loop spans 14 amino acids. For the CDR3, the DNA is TGTGCCAGCAGCTATCAGGGACGGGCCTACGAGCAGTACTTC. It yields the protein CASSYQGRAYEQYF.

The CDR3 reads CASSGQVSGANVLTF. The CDR3 DNA reads TGTGCCAGCAGTGGACAGGTCTCTGGGGCCAACGTCCTGACTTTC. This chain links TRBV6-2 or TRBV6-3 with TRBJ2-6; the match to TRBD1 covers 7 bases. Unmatched junction bases numbered 1, after V lost 5 bases and J lost 0 bases. Germline V gives CDR1 MNHEY, CDR2 SVGEGT. The CDR3 extends over 15 amino acids.

J is TRBJ2-7 and V is TRBV7-2, with D hard to call. Germline V gene lookup returns CDR1 SGHTA and CDR2 FQGNSA. This CDR3 has 11 amino acids. With 5 bases removed from V and 6 bases from J, the gap between germline ends came to 8 bases. The CDR3 coding sequence is TGTGCCAGCAGCACCCAGAGCGAGCAGTACTTC. Its protein is CASSTQSEQYF.